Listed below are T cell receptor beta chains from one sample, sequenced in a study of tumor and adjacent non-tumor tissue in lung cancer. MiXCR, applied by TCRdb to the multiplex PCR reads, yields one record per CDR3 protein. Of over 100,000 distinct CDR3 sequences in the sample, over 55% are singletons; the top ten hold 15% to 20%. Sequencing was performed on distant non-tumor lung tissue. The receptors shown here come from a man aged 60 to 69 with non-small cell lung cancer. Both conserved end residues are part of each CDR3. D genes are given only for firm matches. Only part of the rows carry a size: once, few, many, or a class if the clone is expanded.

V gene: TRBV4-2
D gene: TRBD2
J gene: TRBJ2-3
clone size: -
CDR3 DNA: TGTGCCAACAGCCAAAATTATTCGCTAGCGGGAGGAGATACGCAGTATTTT
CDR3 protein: CANSQNYSLAGGDTQYF

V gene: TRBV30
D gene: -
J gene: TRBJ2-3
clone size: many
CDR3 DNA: TGTGCCTGCTGGGGGGAGCGCACAGATACGCAGTATTTT
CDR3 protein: CACWGERTDTQYF

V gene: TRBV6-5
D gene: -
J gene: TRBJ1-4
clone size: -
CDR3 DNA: TGTGCCAGCAGGTCTGGAGGGCTTAATGGAAAATTGTTTTTT
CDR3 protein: CASRSGGLNGKLFF

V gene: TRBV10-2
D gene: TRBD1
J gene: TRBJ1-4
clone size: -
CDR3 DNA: TGCGCCAGCAGTGGTCAGGGGGCGCGGGTAGGTGAAAAACTGTTTTTT
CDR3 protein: CASSGQGARVGEKLFF

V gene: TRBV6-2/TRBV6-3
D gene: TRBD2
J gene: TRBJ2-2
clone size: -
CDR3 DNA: TGTGCCAGTAGACGCTACGGGGGGAACACCGGGGGGCTGTTTTTT
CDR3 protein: CASRRYGGNTGGLFF

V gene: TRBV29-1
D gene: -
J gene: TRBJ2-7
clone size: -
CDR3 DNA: TGCAGTGCTGGGGGTTACGAGCAGCACTTC
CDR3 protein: CSAGGYEQHF

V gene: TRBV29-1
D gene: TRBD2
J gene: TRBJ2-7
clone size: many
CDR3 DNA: TGCAGCGTTCGACTAGCGGGGCCCTACGAGCAGTACTTC
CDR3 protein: CSVRLAGPYEQYF

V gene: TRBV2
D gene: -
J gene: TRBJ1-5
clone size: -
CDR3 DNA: TGTGCCAGCAGTGTGAAGAGAATCGTCTCCCAAGATACGCAGCATTTT
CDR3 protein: CASSVKRIVSQDTQHF

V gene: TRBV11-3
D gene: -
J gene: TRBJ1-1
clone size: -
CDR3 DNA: TGTGCCAGCATCAAGCCATTGAACACTGAAGCTTTCTTT
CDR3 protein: CASIKPLNTEAFF

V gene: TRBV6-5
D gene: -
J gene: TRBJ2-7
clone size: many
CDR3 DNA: TGTGCCAGCAGTTACTCGCAGAGCTACGAGCAGTACTTC
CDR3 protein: CASSYSQSYEQYF

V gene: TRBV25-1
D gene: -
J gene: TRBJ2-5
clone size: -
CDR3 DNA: TGTGCCAGCAGTAACCCAACAGTGGATGGCGGGACCCAGTACTTC
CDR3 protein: CASSNPTVDGGTQYF

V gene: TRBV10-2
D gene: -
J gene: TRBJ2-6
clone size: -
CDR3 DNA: TGCGCCAGTAGAGGAGGAAACGCGATCTCTGGGGCCAACGTCCTGACGTTC
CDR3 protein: CASRGGNAISGANVLTF